A selection of T cell receptor beta chains follows, all from one sample in a study of T cell responses to AZD1222 COVID-19 vaccine. TCRdb's table, derived via immunoSEQ multiplex PCR, lists solely in-frame clones and lacks some. The sample carries around 200,000 clones, around 94% recorded once. The sequencing here drew on peripheral blood, taken 28 days after the second AZD1222 dose. The receptors come from an adult who received the AZD1222 COVID-19 vaccine. Each CDR3 is given with its conserved first and last residue. The D gene is left open where the match is weak. For some rows the clone size is stated as once, few or many, or as a class when expanded; others skip it.

TRBV3-1/TRBV3-2	TRBD2	.	TRBJ2-1	CASSLRLAGDGEQFF	TGTGCCAGCAGCCTTCGACTAGCGGGAGATGGTGAGCAGTTCTTC
TRBV15	.	.	TRBJ1-1	CATSRDFGIASMNTEAFF	TGTGCCACCAGCAGAGATTTCGGGATTGCTTCGATGAACACTGAAGCTTTCTTT
TRBV5-5	.	.	TRBJ1-6	CASRLDGPGAISSPLHF	TGTGCCAGTAGGCTTGATGGTCCGGGGGCAATTAGTTCACCCCTCCACTTT
TRBV19	TRBD1	.	TRBJ1-5	CASSRGQGAQPQHF	TGTGCCAGTAGTAGAGGACAGGGGGCTCAGCCCCAGCATTTT
TRBV11-2	.	.	TRBJ1-6	CASSLGRNNSPLHF	TGTGCCAGCAGCTTAGGCCGAAATAATTCACCCCTCCACTTT
TRBV6-5	TRBD1	few	TRBJ2-2	CASRNRGLDTGELFF	TGTGCCAGCAGGAACAGGGGGCTCGACACCGGGGAGCTGTTTTTT
TRBV10-3	TRBD2	.	TRBJ2-1	CAISEWEGKHNEQFF	TGTGCCATCAGTGAGTGGGAGGGGAAGCACAATGAGCAGTTCTTC
TRBV5-4	TRBD2	.	TRBJ2-1	CASSDTSGRGNEQFF	TGTGCCAGCAGCGATACTAGCGGGAGGGGCAATGAGCAGTTCTTC
TRBV10-3	TRBD1	.	TRBJ1-4	CAISEKPGQGLISQTNEKLFF	TGTGCCATCAGTGAAAAGCCGGGACAGGGACTCATTTCCCAAACTAATGAAAAACTGTTTTTT
TRBV12-5	TRBD2	.	TRBJ2-1	CASGLLVWGLAGGPPYNEQFF	TGTGCTAGTGGTTTGTTGGTTTGGGGACTAGCGGGAGGACCTCCTTACAATGAGCAGTTCTTC